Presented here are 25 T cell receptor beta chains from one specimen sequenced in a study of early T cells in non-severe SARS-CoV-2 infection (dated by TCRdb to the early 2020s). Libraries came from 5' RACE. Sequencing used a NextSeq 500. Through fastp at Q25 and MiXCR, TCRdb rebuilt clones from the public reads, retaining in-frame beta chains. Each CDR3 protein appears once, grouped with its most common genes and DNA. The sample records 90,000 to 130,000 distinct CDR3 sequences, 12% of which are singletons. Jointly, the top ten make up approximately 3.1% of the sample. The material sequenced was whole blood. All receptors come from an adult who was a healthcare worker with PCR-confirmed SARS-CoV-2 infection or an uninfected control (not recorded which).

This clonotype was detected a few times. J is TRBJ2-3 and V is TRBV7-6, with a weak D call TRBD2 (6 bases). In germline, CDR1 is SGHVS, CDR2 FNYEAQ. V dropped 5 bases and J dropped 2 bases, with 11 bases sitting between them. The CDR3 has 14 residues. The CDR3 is CASSPGGNTDTQYF. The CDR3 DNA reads TGTGCCAGCAGCCCCGGGGGTAACACAGATACGCAGTATTTT. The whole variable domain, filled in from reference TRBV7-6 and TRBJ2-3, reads GAGVSQSPRYKVTKRGQDVALRCDPISGHVSLYWYRQALGQGPEFLTYFNYEAQQDKSGLPNDRFSAERPEGSISTLTIQRTEQRDSAMYRCASSPGGNTDTQYFGPGTRLTVL.

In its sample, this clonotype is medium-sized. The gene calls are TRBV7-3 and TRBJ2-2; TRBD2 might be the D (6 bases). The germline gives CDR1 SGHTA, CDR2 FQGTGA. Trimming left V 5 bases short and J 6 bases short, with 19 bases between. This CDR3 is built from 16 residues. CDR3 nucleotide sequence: TGTGCCAGCAGCCCTTACGGGGACTCAGGATCCGGGGAGCTGTTTTTT. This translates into CASSPYGDSGSGELFF.

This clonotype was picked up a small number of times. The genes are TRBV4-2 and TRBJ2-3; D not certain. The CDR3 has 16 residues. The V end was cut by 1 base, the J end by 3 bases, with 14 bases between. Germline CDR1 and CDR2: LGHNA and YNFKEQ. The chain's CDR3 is CASSQGNQIPTDTQYF. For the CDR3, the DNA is TGTGCCAGCAGCCAAGGGAATCAAATACCTACAGATACGCAGTATTTT.

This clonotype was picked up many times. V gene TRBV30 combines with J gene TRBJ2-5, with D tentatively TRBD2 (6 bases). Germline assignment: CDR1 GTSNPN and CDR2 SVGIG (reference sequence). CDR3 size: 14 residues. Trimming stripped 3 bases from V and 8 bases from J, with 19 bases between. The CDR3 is CAWRGGGLQGTQYF. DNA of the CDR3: TGTGCCTGGAGGGGCGGAGGGCTCCAGGGAACCCAGTACTTC.

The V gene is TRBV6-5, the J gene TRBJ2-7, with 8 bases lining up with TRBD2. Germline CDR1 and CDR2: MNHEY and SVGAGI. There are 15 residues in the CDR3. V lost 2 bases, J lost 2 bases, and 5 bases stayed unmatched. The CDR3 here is CASSYKRGITYEQYF. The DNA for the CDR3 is TGTGCCAGCAGTTACAAGCGGGGGATTACCTACGAGCAGTACTTC.

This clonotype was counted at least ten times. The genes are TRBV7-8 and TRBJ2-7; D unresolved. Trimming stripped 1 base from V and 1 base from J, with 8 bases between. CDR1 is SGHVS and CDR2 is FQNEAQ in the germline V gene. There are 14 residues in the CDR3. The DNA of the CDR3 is TGTGCCAGCAGCTTAGGGGTAGAATCCTACGAGCAGTACTTC. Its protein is CASSLGVESYEQYF.

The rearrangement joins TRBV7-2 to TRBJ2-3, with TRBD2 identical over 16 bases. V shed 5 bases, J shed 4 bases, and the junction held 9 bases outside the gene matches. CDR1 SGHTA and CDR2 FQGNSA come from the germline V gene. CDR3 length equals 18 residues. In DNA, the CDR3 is TGTGCCAGCAGCGCCGGGACTAGCGGGGGGGTTGCGGCAGATACGCAGTATTTT. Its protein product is CASSAGTSGGVAADTQYF.

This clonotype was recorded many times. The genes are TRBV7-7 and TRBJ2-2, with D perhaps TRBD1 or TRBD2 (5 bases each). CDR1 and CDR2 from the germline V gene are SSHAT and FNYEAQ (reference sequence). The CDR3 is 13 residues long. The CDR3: CAIGTQNTGELFF. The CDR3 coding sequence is TGTGCGATAGGGACGCAGAACACCGGGGAGCTGTTTTTT.

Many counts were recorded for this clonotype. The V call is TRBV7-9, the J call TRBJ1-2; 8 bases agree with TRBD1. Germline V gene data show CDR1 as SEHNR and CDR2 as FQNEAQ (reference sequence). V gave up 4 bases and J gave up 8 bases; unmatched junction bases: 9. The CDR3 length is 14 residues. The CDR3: CASSSRTGTEGYTF. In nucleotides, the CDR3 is TGTGCCAGCAGCTCAAGGACAGGGACTGAAGGCTACACCTTC.

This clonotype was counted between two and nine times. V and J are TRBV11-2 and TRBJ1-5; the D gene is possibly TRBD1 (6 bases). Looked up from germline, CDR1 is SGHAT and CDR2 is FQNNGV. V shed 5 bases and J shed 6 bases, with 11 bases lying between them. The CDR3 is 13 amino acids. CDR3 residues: CASSKLGAQPQHF. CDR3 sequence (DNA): TGTGCCAGCAGCAAACTGGGGGCTCAGCCCCAGCATTTT.

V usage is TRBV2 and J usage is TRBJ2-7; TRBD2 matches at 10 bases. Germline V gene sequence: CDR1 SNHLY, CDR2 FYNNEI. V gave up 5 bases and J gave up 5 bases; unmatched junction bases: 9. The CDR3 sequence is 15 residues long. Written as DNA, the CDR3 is TGTGCCAGCAGTCGGAGGGGGCTAGCGGGAGACGAGCAGTACTTC. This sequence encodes CASSRRGLAGDEQYF.

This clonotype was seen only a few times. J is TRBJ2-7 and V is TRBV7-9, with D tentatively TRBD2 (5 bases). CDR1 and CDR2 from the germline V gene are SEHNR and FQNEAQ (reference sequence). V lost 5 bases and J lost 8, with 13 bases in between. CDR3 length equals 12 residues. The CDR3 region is CASSTLREKQYF. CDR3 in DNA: TGTGCCAGCAGCACCCTAAGGGAGAAGCAGTACTTC.

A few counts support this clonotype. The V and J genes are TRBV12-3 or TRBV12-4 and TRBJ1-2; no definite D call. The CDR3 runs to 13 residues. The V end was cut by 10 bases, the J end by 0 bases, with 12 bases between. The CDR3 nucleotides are TGTGCCACGACCCGTGGGTCTAACTATGGCTACACCTTC. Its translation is CATTRGSNYGYTF.

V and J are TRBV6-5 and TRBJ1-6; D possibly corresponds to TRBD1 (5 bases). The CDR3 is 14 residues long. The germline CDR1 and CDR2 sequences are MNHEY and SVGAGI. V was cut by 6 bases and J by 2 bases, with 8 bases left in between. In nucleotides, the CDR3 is TGTGCCAGCAGCAAACAGGCCTATAATTCACCCCTCCACTTT. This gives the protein CASSKQAYNSPLHF.

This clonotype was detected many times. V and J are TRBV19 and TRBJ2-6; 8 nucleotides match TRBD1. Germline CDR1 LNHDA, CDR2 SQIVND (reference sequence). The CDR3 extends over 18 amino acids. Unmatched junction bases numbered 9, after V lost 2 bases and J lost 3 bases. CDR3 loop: CASSIIGRGHGGANVLTF. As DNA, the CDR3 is TGTGCCAGTAGTATAATTGGCAGGGGGCATGGTGGGGCCAACGTCCTGACTTTC.

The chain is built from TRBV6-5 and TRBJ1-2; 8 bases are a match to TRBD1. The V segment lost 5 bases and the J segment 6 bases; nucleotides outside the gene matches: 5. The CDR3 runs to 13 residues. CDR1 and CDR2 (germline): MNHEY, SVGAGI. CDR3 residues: CASSRTGLDGYTF. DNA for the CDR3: TGTGCCAGCAGTCGGACAGGGTTGGATGGCTACACCTTC.

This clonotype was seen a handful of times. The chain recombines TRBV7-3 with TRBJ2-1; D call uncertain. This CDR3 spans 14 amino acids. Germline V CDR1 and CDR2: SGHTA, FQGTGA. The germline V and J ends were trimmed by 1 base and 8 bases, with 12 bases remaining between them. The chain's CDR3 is CASSLRTEVDEQFF. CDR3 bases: TGTGCCAGCAGCTTAAGGACCGAGGTGGATGAGCAGTTCTTC.

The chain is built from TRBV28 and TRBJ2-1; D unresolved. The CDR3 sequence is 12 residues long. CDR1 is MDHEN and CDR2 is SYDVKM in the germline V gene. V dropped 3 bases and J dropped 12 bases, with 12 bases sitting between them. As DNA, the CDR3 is TGTGCCAGCAGTTTTGGCGGTTCAGGGCAGTTCTTC. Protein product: CASSFGGSGQFF.

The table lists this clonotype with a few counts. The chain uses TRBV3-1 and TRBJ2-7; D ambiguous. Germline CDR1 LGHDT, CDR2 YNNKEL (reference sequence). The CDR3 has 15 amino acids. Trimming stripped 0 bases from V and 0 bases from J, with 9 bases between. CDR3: CASSQELASSYEQYF. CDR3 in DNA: TGTGCCAGCAGCCAAGAACTGGCCAGCTCCTACGAGCAGTACTTC.

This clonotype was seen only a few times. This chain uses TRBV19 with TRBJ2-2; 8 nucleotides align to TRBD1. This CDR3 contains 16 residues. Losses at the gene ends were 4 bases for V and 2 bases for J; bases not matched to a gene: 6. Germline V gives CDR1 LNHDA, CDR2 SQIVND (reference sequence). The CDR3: CASSTRTGYNTGELFF. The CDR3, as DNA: TGTGCCAGTAGTACCCGGACAGGGTATAACACCGGGGAGCTGTTTTTT.

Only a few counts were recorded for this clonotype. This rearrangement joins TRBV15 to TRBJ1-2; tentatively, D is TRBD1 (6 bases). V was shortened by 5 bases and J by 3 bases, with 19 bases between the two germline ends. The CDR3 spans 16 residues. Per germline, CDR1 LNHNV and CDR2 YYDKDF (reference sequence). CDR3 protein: CATSRGDIAYYYGYTF. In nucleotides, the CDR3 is TGTGCCACCAGCCGAGGGGACATAGCGTATTACTATGGCTACACCTTC. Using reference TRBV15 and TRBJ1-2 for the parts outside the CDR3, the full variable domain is DAMVIQNPRYQVTQFGKPVTLSCSQTLNHNVMYWYQQKSSQAPKLLFHYYDKDFNNEADTPDNFQSRRPNTSFCFLDIRSPGLGDTAMYLCATSRGDIAYYYGYTFGSGTRLTVV.

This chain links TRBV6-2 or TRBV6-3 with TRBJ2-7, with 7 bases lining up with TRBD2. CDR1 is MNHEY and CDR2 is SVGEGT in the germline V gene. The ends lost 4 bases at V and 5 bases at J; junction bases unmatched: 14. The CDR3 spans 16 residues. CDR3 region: CASSWSGDPIKDEQYF. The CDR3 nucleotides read TGTGCCAGCAGTTGGAGCGGGGACCCCATAAAGGACGAGCAGTACTTC.

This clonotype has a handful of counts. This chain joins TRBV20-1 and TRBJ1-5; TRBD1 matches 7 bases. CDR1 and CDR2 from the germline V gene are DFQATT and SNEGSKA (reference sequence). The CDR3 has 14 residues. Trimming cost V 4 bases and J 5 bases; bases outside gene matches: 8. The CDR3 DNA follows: TGCAGTGCTACTGGGACAGCTTCCCATCAGCCCCAGCATTTT. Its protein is CSATGTASHQPQHF.

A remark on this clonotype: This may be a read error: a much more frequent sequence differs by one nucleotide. CDR3 residues: CTSSPRAAGGYGYTF. The CDR3 DNA is TGTACCAGCAGCCCCCGGGCCGCTGGAGGCTATGGCTACACCTTC. The V call is TRBV14, the J call TRBJ1-2; no firm D call. This CDR3 has 15 residues. In germline, CDR1 is SGHDN, CDR2 FVKESK.

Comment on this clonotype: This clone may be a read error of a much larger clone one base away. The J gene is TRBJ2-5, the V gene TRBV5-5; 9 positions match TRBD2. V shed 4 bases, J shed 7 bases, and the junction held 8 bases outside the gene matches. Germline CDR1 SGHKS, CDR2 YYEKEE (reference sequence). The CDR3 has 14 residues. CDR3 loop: CASSSGGLTGTQYF. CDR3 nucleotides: TGTGCCAGCAGCAGCGGGGGGCTGACCGGGACCCAGTACTTC.